Detailed here is one T cell receptor beta chain. Because the CDR3's place on the DNA is in doubt, the DNA is left out and the CDR3 is given as listed by TCRdb. The library came from three nested PCR rounds adapted from ARM-PCR protocols. MiXCR, run by TCRdb on the multiplex PCR reads, gives a single entry per CDR3 protein. The repertoire holds roughly 75,000 distinct CDR3 sequences, with roughly 73% as singletons. This specimen belongs to a study of tumor and adjacent non-tumor tissue in lung cancer. RNA was extracted from bulk tissue without any cell sorting. Germline lookup yields CDR1 ENHRY and CDR2 SYGVKD. The length of the CDR3 is 14 amino acids, counting both ends.

The chain employs TRBV10-3 and TRBJ2-1; no DNA check was done on the table's D call, TRBD1. Sequenced sample: lung tumor tissue. This receptor was identified in a woman aged 45 to 65 with non-small cell lung cancer. CDR3 sequence reads: CAIGVGTGALEQIF.